The 28 T cell receptor beta chains below all came from one sample that was sequenced in a study of blood T cell repertoires in COVID-19. Using immunoSEQ multiplex PCR, the repertoire was profiled, and TCRdb retains in-frame clones only, with some absent. Of around 240,000 clones listed, 75% to 90% were seen once; the top ten hold about 0.95%. Sequenced input: PBMCs or T cells enriched from blood (not recorded which). The receptor source for this set is a man aged 50-59 years who had been exposed to COVID-19.

The V gene is TRBV18, the J gene TRBJ2-1; TRBD2 aligns across 9 bases. The V and J ends lost 2 bases and 8 bases, in that order; junction bases with no gene match: 7. The CDR3 has 15 amino acids. CDR1 is KGHSH, CDR2 LQKENI, per germline. CDR3 region: CASSPGAGGPDEQFF. CDR3 nucleotide sequence: TGTGCCAGCTCACCAGGGGCGGGAGGGCCGGATGAGCAGTTCTTC. The whole variable domain, remainder taken from reference TRBV18 and TRBJ2-1, is NAGVMQNPRHLVRRRGQEARLRCSPMKGHSHVYWYRQLPEEGLKFMVYLQKENIIDESGMPKERFSAEFPKEGPSILRIQQVVRGDSAAYFCASSPGAGGPDEQFFGPGTRLTVL.

The genes are TRBV10-3 and TRBJ1-5, with D perhaps TRBD1 (5 bases). Germline lookup yields CDR1 ENHRY and CDR2 SYGVKD. CDR3 length: 16 amino acids. V shed 2 bases and J shed 6 bases, with 17 bases lying between them. This CDR3 is CAISEHREPGTQPQHF. The CDR3 DNA sequence: TGTGCCATCAGTGAGCACCGGGAGCCAGGGACTCAGCCCCAGCATTTT.

The J gene is TRBJ1-6, the V gene TRBV24-1; the D gene is possibly TRBD1 (5 bases). The CDR3 runs to 13 residues. Per germline, CDR1 KGHDR and CDR2 SFDVKD. Trimming pared 7 bases from V and 8 bases from J, leaving 11 bases between. CDR3 in amino acids: CATRGDLDSPLHF. The DNA for the CDR3 is TGTGCCACCAGGGGGGACTTGGATTCACCCCTCCACTTT.

This chain links TRBV19 with TRBJ2-2, with a tentative D call TRBD2 (5 bases). From germline, CDR1 is LNHDA and CDR2 SQIVND (reference sequence). The CDR3 has 15 residues. The V and J ends lost 1 base and 7 bases respectively, with 13 bases between them. The CDR3 protein is CASSIGPARVGELFF. The CDR3 bases are TGTGCCAGTAGTATAGGGCCAGCGAGGGTCGGGGAGCTGTTTTTT.

CDR3 sequence: CASSIGRHQPQHF. As DNA, the CDR3 is TGTGCCAGTAGTATCGGCAGGCATCAGCCCCAGCATTTT. The rearrangement joins TRBV19 to TRBJ1-5; no definite D call. There are 13 residues in the CDR3. Looked up from germline, CDR1 is LNHDA and CDR2 is SQIVND (reference sequence). The V end was cut by 3 bases, the J end by 5 bases, with 8 bases between.

This clone has a single count. The J gene is TRBJ2-7, the V gene TRBV5-1; TRBD1 might be the D (7 bases). Looked up from germline, CDR1 is SGHRS and CDR2 is YFSETQ. The ends were cut back, 2 bases at V and 5 bases at J, with 11 bases in the middle. The CDR3 covers 13 residues. The CDR3 DNA follows: TGCGCCAGCAGCTTCACAGGGGAGGACGAGCAGTACTTC. Amino acids: CASSFTGEDEQYF.

V usage is TRBV18 and J usage is TRBJ2-3, with D maybe TRBD2 (6 bases). Per the germline V gene, CDR1 is KGHSH and CDR2 is LQKENI. Trimming took 3 bases from V and 1 from J, leaving 11 bases between them. The CDR3 spans 15 residues. In nucleotides, the CDR3 is TGTGCCAGCTCACCGGGACTGGAGGGCACAGATACGCAGTATTTT. This encodes CASSPGLEGTDTQYF. Looking up the rest from reference TRBV18 and TRBJ2-3 gives the full variable domain: NAGVMQNPRHLVRRRGQEARLRCSPMKGHSHVYWYRQLPEEGLKFMVYLQKENIIDESGMPKERFSAEFPKEGPSILRIQQVVRGDSAAYFCASSPGLEGTDTQYFGPGTRLTVL.

This sequence joins TRBV24-1 and TRBJ1-2, with 8 nucleotides matching TRBD1. V shed 4 bases, J shed 6 bases, and the junction held 6 bases outside the gene matches. Germline CDR1 KGHDR, CDR2 SFDVKD. This CDR3 contains 14 residues. CDR3 amino acids: CATSDSLTGDGYTF. The CDR3 DNA follows: TGTGCCACCAGTGACTCACTGACAGGGGATGGCTACACCTTC.

This clone came up a few times. This chain connects TRBV5-1 to TRBJ1-4; 9 positions agree with TRBD1. Looked up from germline, CDR1 is SGHRS and CDR2 is YFSETQ. This CDR3 has 16 residues. Trimming removed 1 base from V and 6 bases from J; junction bases left unmatched: 7. The CDR3 region has the DNA TGCGCCAGCAGCTTGAACCCGGACAGGGGTCATGAAAAACTGTTTTTT. Translated, it gives CASSLNPDRGHEKLFF.

V usage is TRBV4-1 and J usage is TRBJ1-4, with 9 bases aligning to TRBD1. The ends lost 3 bases at V and 6 bases at J; junction bases unmatched: 8. Germline loops: CDR1 MGHRA, CDR2 YSYEKL. The CDR3 is made up of 16 amino acids. CDR3 sequence: CASSQDGQGWDEKLFF. The DNA for the CDR3 is TGCGCCAGCAGCCAGGACGGACAGGGGTGGGATGAAAAACTGTTTTTT.

This clone was seen only once. The gene calls are TRBV19 and TRBJ1-3; no clear D. Trimming took off 7 bases at V and 3 bases at J, with 16 bases between the two ends. The CDR3 extends over 15 amino acids. Germline V gene sequence: CDR1 LNHDA, CDR2 SQIVND (reference sequence). The CDR3 loop is CASTRGRAIGNTIYF. CDR3 nucleotide sequence: TGTGCCAGTACCCGAGGGAGGGCGATTGGAAACACCATATATTTT. Based on the CDR3 plus reference TRBV19 and TRBJ1-3, the full variable domain is DGGITQSPKYLFRKEGQNVTLSCEQNLNHDAMYWYRQDPGQGLRLIYYSQIVNDFQKGDIAEGYSVSREKKESFPLTVTSAQKNPTAFYLCASTRGRAIGNTIYFGEGSWLTVV.

The CDR3, as DNA: TGTGCCAGCAGCCCTGGGACTAGCGGGAGTGGGGGGACAGATACGCAGTATTTT. Translated, it gives CASSPGTSGSGGTDTQYF. The chain carries TRBV9 and TRBJ2-3; 14 bases are shared with TRBD2. The CDR3 sequence is 18 residues long. Germline V gives CDR1 SGDLS, CDR2 YYNGEE. With 4 bases clipped from V and 3 bases from J, the junction kept 10 bases outside the gene matches.

The chain combines TRBV11-1 with TRBJ2-3; no firm D call. Trimming stripped 1 base from V and 0 bases from J, with 5 bases between. The CDR3 has 14 residues. Germline V CDR1 and CDR2: SGHAT, FQDESV (reference sequence). CDR3 in amino acids: CASSLGPSTDTQYF. CDR3 DNA sequence: TGTGCCAGCAGCTTAGGGCCTAGCACAGATACGCAGTATTTT.

The V call is TRBV28, the J call TRBJ2-2; D remains ambiguous. Trimming removed 8 bases from V and 3 bases from J, with 16 bases in between. The CDR3 runs to 15 residues. CDR1 is MDHEN and CDR2 is SYDVKM in the germline V gene. The CDR3 DNA reads as TGTGCCAGCTCTACCCACCGTTTGGACACCGGGGAGCTGTTTTTT. Amino acid sequence: CASSTHRLDTGELFF. Combining the CDR3 with reference TRBV28 and TRBJ2-2 gives the whole variable domain DVKVTQSSRYLVKRTGEKVFLECVQDMDHENMFWYRQDPGLGLRLIYFSYDVKMKEKGDIPEGYSVSREKKERFSLILESASTNQTSMYLCASSTHRLDTGELFFGEGSRLTVL.

This rearrangement joins TRBV6-5 to TRBJ1-1, with a weak D call TRBD1 (5 bases). Per the germline V gene, CDR1 is MNHEY and CDR2 is SVGAGI. This CDR3 region has 16 residues. Trimming removed 2 bases at V and 0 bases at J, with 13 bases between. The DNA for the CDR3 is TGTGCCAGCAGTTACACTTCAGGGCGGCTGAACACTGAAGCTTTCTTT. This sequence encodes CASSYTSGRLNTEAFF.

V and J are TRBV6-4 and TRBJ1-6; 7 bases line up with TRBD1. In germline, CDR1 is MRHNA, CDR2 SNTAGT. Trimming cost V 5 bases and J 5 bases; bases outside gene matches: 3. The CDR3 contains 14 residues. The CDR3 loop is CASSTTGDNSPLHF. The CDR3, as DNA: TGTGCCAGCAGTACCACAGGGGATAATTCACCCCTCCACTTT.

V and J are TRBV14 and TRBJ1-1; 7 bases agree with TRBD1. Germline values: CDR1 SGHDN, CDR2 FVKESK. This CDR3 has 14 residues. Trimming at V came to 2 bases and at J to 5 bases, leaving 5 bases not matched to a gene. The chain's CDR3 is CASSQNRGITEAFF. In nucleotides, the CDR3 is TGTGCCAGCAGCCAAAACAGGGGAATTACTGAAGCTTTCTTT.

This sequence joins TRBV18 and TRBJ2-3; TRBD1 agrees at 7 bases. This CDR3 contains 16 residues. Germline V gene data show CDR1 as KGHSH and CDR2 as LQKENI. Trimming removed 4 bases from V and 2 bases from J; junction bases left unmatched: 9. The DNA of the CDR3 is TGTGCCAGCTCACGTACAACTGGACAGGACACAGATACGCAGTATTTT. Amino acids: CASSRTTGQDTDTQYF.

The chain recombines TRBV7-9 with TRBJ2-1; TRBD1 matches 8 bases. From germline, CDR1 is SEHNR and CDR2 FQNEAQ (reference sequence). The CDR3 sequence is 14 residues long. Germline trimming cut 5 bases from V and 10 bases from J; bases unmatched to any gene: 10. The CDR3 region is CASSPIMTGEEQFF. The CDR3 DNA follows: TGTGCCAGCAGCCCCATCATGACAGGGGAGGAGCAGTTCTTC.

V gene TRBV6-1 combines with J gene TRBJ2-5; a possible D gene is TRBD1 (5 bases). CDR3 length equals 14 residues. Germline V gene sequence: CDR1 MNHNS, CDR2 SASEGT. Trimming took off 1 base at V and 5 bases at J, with 11 bases between the two ends. The CDR3 region has the DNA TGTGCCAGCAGTGAAGGGGGCAGTGAGGAGACCCAGTACTTC. This gives the protein CASSEGGSEETQYF.

This clone was observed once. The chain couples TRBV4-1 to TRBJ1-1; D perhaps matches TRBD1 (5 bases). With 5 bases removed from V and 4 bases from J, the gap between germline ends came to 17 bases. This CDR3 comprises 15 residues. From germline, CDR1 is MGHRA and CDR2 YSYEKL. The CDR3, as DNA: TGCGCCAGCAGCTATACAAACAGGCACCGCACTGAAGCTTTCTTT. Its translation: CASSYTNRHRTEAFF.

The rearrangement joins TRBV28 to TRBJ1-1; perhaps TRBD1 as D (6 bases). The CDR3 covers 15 residues. V dropped 6 bases and J dropped 0 bases, with 14 bases sitting between them. The germline CDR1 and CDR2 sequences are MDHEN and SYDVKM. This CDR3 reads CASRTGTSMNTEAFF. The CDR3 bases are TGTGCCAGCAGAACCGGGACATCAATGAACACTGAAGCTTTCTTT.

This clone has a single count. This chain connects TRBV30 to TRBJ1-4, with 9 bases fitting TRBD1. The germline V gene has CDR1 GTSNPN and CDR2 SVGIG (reference sequence). The CDR3 length is 14 residues. Trimming took 2 bases from V and 8 from J; bases not matched to a gene: 6. In DNA, the CDR3 is TGTGCCTGGAGTTCGGGACAGGGCCCCGAAAAACTGTTTTTT. Translating gives CAWSSGQGPEKLFF.

This rearrangement joins TRBV6-5 to TRBJ2-2; 7 bases agree with TRBD2. Germline CDR1 is MNHEY and CDR2 is SVGAGI. J was trimmed by 4 bases and V by 6 bases; bases with no gene match: 5. The CDR3 runs to 14 residues. The CDR3 DNA reads TGTGCCAGCAGAAGCGGGATCGTCACCGGGGAGCTGTTTTTT. It yields the protein CASRSGIVTGELFF.

The chain recombines TRBV24-1 with TRBJ2-3; TRBD2 matches 9 bases. CDR3 length: 16 amino acids. With 4 bases clipped from V and 0 bases from J, the junction kept 4 bases outside the gene matches. The germline V gene encodes CDR1 KGHDR and CDR2 SFDVKD. The CDR3 sequence: CATSDPGLASTDTQYF. CDR3 in DNA: TGTGCCACCAGTGACCCGGGACTAGCTAGCACAGATACGCAGTATTTT.

This clone has a single count. V usage is TRBV10-3 and J usage is TRBJ2-1, with D possibly being TRBD2 (6 bases). CDR1 and CDR2 from the germline V gene are ENHRY and SYGVKD. The CDR3 length is 14 residues. Trimming took off 3 bases at V and 7 bases at J, with 13 bases between the two ends. The CDR3 coding sequence is TGTGCCATCAGTGATGTAGCGGAGGCTAATGAGCAGTTCTTC. Translating it yields CAISDVAEANEQFF.

The chain is built from TRBV5-1 and TRBJ1-4; 8 bases are a match to TRBD1. CDR1 is SGHRS, CDR2 YFSETQ, per germline. The CDR3 has 15 residues. The ends lost 0 bases at V and 4 bases at J; junction bases unmatched: 2. The CDR3 nucleotides read TGCGCCAGCAGCTTGGGGACAGGGTATAATGAAAAACTGTTTTTT. Protein: CASSLGTGYNEKLFF.

V gene TRBV19 combines with J gene TRBJ2-5; the match to TRBD2 covers 15 bases. The CDR3 loop spans 15 amino acids. The ends lost 5 bases at V and 7 bases at J; junction bases unmatched: 5. Germline-derived CDR1 and CDR2 are LNHDA and SQIVND (reference sequence). The DNA of the CDR3 is TGTGCCAGTAGTGGGACTAGCGGGGGGTTTGCGACCCAGTACTTC. Translating it yields CASSGTSGGFATQYF. The entire variable domain, with the rest obtained from reference TRBV19 and TRBJ2-5, is as follows: DGGITQSPKYLFRKEGQNVTLSCEQNLNHDAMYWYRQDPGQGLRLIYYSQIVNDFQKGDIAEGYSVSREKKESFPLTVTSAQKNPTAFYLCASSGTSGGFATQYFGPGTRLLVL.